This T cell receptor beta chain is drawn from a study of cytomegalovirus exposure and HLA in healthy donors. Findings and caveats of the study: When analyzed later, a missense DCLRE1C variant was found to be linked to TCR beta V- and J-gene trimming.

Primers included in the PCR were 60 Vbeta and 13 Jbeta primers. Authors' analysis steps: In a later analysis, of around 85 million unique beta chains, about 11 million appeared in at least two donors. TCRdb's copy holds only in-frame clones and misses some; the assay was immunoSEQ multiplex PCR. V and J calls and clone size follow that table, whereas D and trimming were derived from the DNA. Among about 83,000 clones listed, 65% to 75% were seen once. As for this clone: Its matching antigen is unknown.

The specimen was PBMCs. The receptor comes from a man aged 60-69 years in good health and CMV-seronegative.

The CDR3 protein is CALLRRVGLVRETQYF. DNA of the CDR3: TGTGCCCTCCTGCGGAGGGTGGGGCTCGTTCGGGAGACCCAGTACTTC. V and J are TRBV30 and TRBJ2-5; possible D gene TRBD2, 6 bases. Germline loops: CDR1 GTSNPN, CDR2 SVGIG (reference sequence). The CDR3 spans 16 residues. V was trimmed by 8 bases and J by 5 bases, leaving 27 bases between them. The entire variable domain, with the rest obtained from reference TRBV30 and TRBJ2-5, is as follows: SQTIHQWPATLVQPVGSPLSLECTVEGTSNPNLYWYRQAAGRGLQLLFYSVGIGQISSEVPQNLSASRPQDRQFILSSKKLLLSDSGFYLCALLRRVGLVRETQYFGPGTRLLVL.